Given below is one TCR beta chain in context. Its target is not known. Trimming took off 3 bases at V and 0 bases at J, with 12 bases between the two ends. This CDR3 region has 16 residues. From germline, CDR1 is SNHLY and CDR2 FYNNEI. This specimen belongs to a study of identical twins. Broader study findings: Low generation probability was overrepresented in out-of-frame alpha sequences shared by twins. Cord blood's abundant beta clonotypes had fewer insertions, unlike memory repertoires.

TCRdb recomputed calls from the 5' RACE reads with MiXCR, one row per CDR3 protein. The table lists 1,800,000 or so distinct CDR3 sequences, about 31% of them singletons. The chain employs TRBV2 and TRBJ2-1; weak D call: TRBD2 (5 bases). Sequences were obtained from cord blood. This receptor was identified in a newborn girl in good health. The CDR3 region is CASSDSGLGSYNEQFF. CDR3 bases: TGTGCCAGCAGTGACTCTGGACTGGGCTCCTACAATGAGCAGTTCTTC.